This is a list of T cell receptor beta chains from one sample in a study of vaccination effects on CD4 cells after COVID-19. The data were produced by immunoSEQ multiplex PCR, yet TCRdb's version contains in-frame clones alone and is incomplete. The table includes 55,000 to 90,000 clones, more than 65% detected once. The antigens of these receptors remain unknown. The material sequenced was CD4+ T cells from PBMCs cultured with HIV peptides, taken before COVID-19 vaccination. The receptors were sampled from a human donor who had a prior SARS-CoV-2 infection. Each CDR3 is given with its conserved first and last residue. The D gene is left open where the match is weak. The size field is filled for only some rows; it gives once, few, many or a size class.

v_call,j_call,d_call,clone_size,cdr3_aa,cdr3_nt
TRBV11-2,TRBJ2-1,-,-,CASSPGTGAYNEQFF,TGTGCCAGCAGCCCCGGTACGGGCGCCTACAATGAGCAGTTCTTC
TRBV6-4,TRBJ2-1,-,-,CASSAISTPLNEQFF,TGTGCCAGCAGTGCTATTTCTACCCCCCTCAATGAGCAGTTCTTC
TRBV25-1,TRBJ2-1,TRBD2,-,CASSELGSGAWGEQFF,TGTGCCAGCAGTGAATTGGGTAGCGGGGCTTGGGGTGAGCAGTTCTTC
TRBV21-1,TRBJ1-2,-,-,CASKSLQGANYGYTF,TGTGCCAGCAAAAGCCTTCAGGGGGCGAACTATGGCTACACCTTC
TRBV25-1,TRBJ1-2,TRBD1,-,CASSVPGQGTGYGYTF,TGTGCCAGCAGTGTTCCGGGACAGGGGACTGGCTATGGCTACACCTTC
TRBV29-1,TRBJ2-7,-,-,CSVSGYSYEQYF,TGCAGCGTTTCCGGGTACTCCTACGAGCAGTACTTC
TRBV30,TRBJ1-6,-,-,CAWSLRDLSPLHF,TGTGCCTGGAGTTTGAGGGATCTGTCACCCCTCCACTTT
TRBV11-3,TRBJ2-1,-,few,CASSLGGRDHEQFF,TGTGCCAGCAGCTTAGGGGGGCGCGACCACGAGCAGTTCTTC
TRBV12-3/TRBV12-4,TRBJ1-5,-,-,CASSLGGQPQHF,TGTGCCAGCAGTTTAGGAGGCCAGCCCCAGCATTTT
TRBV18,TRBJ1-4,TRBD1,-,CASSARQGSTNEKLFF,TGTGCCAGCTCAGCTAGACAGGGTTCAACTAATGAAAAACTGTTTTTT
TRBV5-1,TRBJ2-1,TRBD2,once,CASRQLADSYNEQFF,TGCGCCAGCAGGCAACTAGCGGACTCCTACAATGAGCAGTTCTTC
TRBV19,TRBJ1-4,-,-,CASSSGGATNEKLFF,TGTGCCAGTAGTAGTGGGGGTGCAACTAATGAAAAACTGTTTTTT
TRBV7-9,TRBJ1-2,-,-,CASSLGGEAYGYTF,TGTGCCAGCAGCTTAGGAGGGGAAGCCTATGGCTACACCTTC
TRBV7-2,TRBJ2-3,TRBD2,-,CASSLALGLAGFLSDTQYF,TGTGCCAGCAGCTTAGCCCTGGGACTAGCGGGGTTTTTATCAGATACGCAGTATTTT
TRBV6-4,TRBJ2-1,-,-,CASSSTGTGYNEQFF,TGTGCCAGCAGCTCGACCGGGACTGGTTACAATGAGCAGTTCTTC
TRBV29-1,TRBJ2-7,TRBD2,-,CSVKYMSGRLSYEQYF,TGCAGCGTTAAATATATGAGCGGGAGGCTTTCCTACGAGCAGTACTTC
TRBV7-3,TRBJ2-2,TRBD2,-,CASSSLAGGTGELFF,TGTGCCAGCAGCTCCTTAGCGGGAGGAACCGGGGAGCTGTTTTTT
TRBV19,TRBJ1-3,-,-,CASIRGWADSGNTIYF,TGTGCCAGTATCCGGGGGTGGGCGGACTCTGGAAACACCATATATTTT
TRBV9,TRBJ2-7,-,once,CASSPQVSGYEQYF,TGTGCCAGCAGCCCGCAAGTGAGTGGTTACGAGCAGTACTTC
TRBV6-6,TRBJ2-7,TRBD2,-,CASSRPTSGSYEQYF,TGTGCCAGCAGTCGCCCGACTAGCGGCTCCTACGAGCAGTACTTC
TRBV5-1,TRBJ2-1,TRBD1,-,CASSFDPGGYNEQFF,TGCGCCAGCAGCTTTGACCCAGGGGGCTACAATGAGCAGTTCTTC
TRBV6-1,TRBJ1-1,TRBD1,-,CASSEGGTVWTEAFF,TGTGCCAGCAGTGAAGGCGGGACAGTTTGGACTGAAGCTTTCTTT
TRBV5-1,TRBJ1-6,-,-,CASSMAGTNNSPLHF,TGCGCCAGCAGCATGGCCGGGACAAATAATTCACCCCTCCACTTT
TRBV7-2,TRBJ1-1,-,few,CASSLGWSRGMNTEAFF,TGTGCCAGCAGCCTAGGTTGGTCCAGAGGGATGAACACTGAAGCTTTCTTT
TRBV28,TRBJ1-4,-,-,CASSLGGSTNEKLFF,TGTGCCAGCAGTTTGGGGGGCTCAACTAATGAAAAACTGTTTTTT
TRBV9,TRBJ2-1,-,-,CASSYRRHGGSYNEQFF,TGTGCCAGCAGCTACCGACGTCATGGTGGCTCCTACAATGAGCAGTTCTTC
TRBV12-3/TRBV12-4,TRBJ2-4,TRBD2,-,CASSNLAENIQYF,TGTGCCAGCAGCAATCTAGCGGAAAACATTCAGTACTTC